This T cell receptor (beta chain) comes out of a study of T cell repertoires in cytomegalovirus infection. Study in general: An indication of both CMV infection and matching HLA type came from public TCR beta signatures.

General study findings and limits: Ex vivo, HLA-C-restricted CMV-specific TCR beta clonotypes prevailed over the rest of the response. Cumulative frequency of public TCR beta families picked out carriers of CMV plus the relevant HLA.

As concerns this clonotype: The antigen remains unidentified.

From germline, CDR1 is LNHDA and CDR2 SQIVND (reference sequence). The V segment lost 6 bases and the J segment 6 bases; nucleotides outside the gene matches: 1. The CDR3 contains 14 residues. From the reads, TCRdb called clonotypes with MiXCR, one entry per CDR3 protein. Among some 350,000 distinct CDR3 sequences listed, approximately 18% were seen once. The V gene is TRBV19, the J gene TRBJ2-2, with 13 bases fitting TRBD2. The sequence derives from a human donor in good health (CMV status not recorded). Some clones in this sample may be carry-over from other donors' samples. The sample consisted of PBMCs. CDR3 in amino acids: CASRLAGGSGELFF. The CDR3 DNA sequence: TGTGCCAGTAGACTAGCGGGAGGGTCCGGGGAGCTGTTTTTT.